The next 20 T cell receptor beta chains were all read from a single sample in a study of identical twins. TCRdb re-called the 5' RACE reads with MiXCR, one entry per CDR3 protein. The sample lists 1.5 million to 2 million distinct CDR3 sequences; 25% to 35% were seen once. The sequenced material came from cord blood. These TCRs come from a newborn girl in good health.

Details on this clonotype: Mismatch with germline at one junction end may stem from a read error. This chain links TRBV4-1 with TRBJ2-1; 7 bases agree with TRBD2. Germline V gene data show CDR1 as MGHRA and CDR2 as YSYEKL. This CDR3 spans 16 amino acids. This CDR3 reads CASGQGRSSGYNEQFF. The CDR3 coding sequence is TGCGCCAGCGGCCAAGGGAGGTCTAGCGGATACAATGAGCAGTTCTTC.

CDR3: CASRTGENTEAFF. As DNA, the CDR3 is TGTGCCAGCAGGACAGGGGAGAACACTGAAGCTTTCTTT. The rearrangement joins TRBV2 to TRBJ1-1; TRBD1 matches at 8 bases. The CDR3 contains 13 residues. V dropped 6 bases and J dropped 1; count of bases not matched to a gene: 1. Germline V gives CDR1 SNHLY, CDR2 FYNNEI.

This clonotype was observed a handful of times. The rearrangement uses TRBV7-9 and TRBJ2-3; 10 bases are shared with TRBD1. The CDR3 covers 17 residues. V lost 4 bases and J lost 1; bases outside the gene matches: 8. Per the germline V gene, CDR1 is SEHNR and CDR2 is FQNEAQ (reference sequence). CDR3 bases: TGTGCCAGCAGCTCCTCGAAAGGGACAGGGGGCACAGATACGCAGTATTTT. Its translation is CASSSSKGTGGTDTQYF.

This rearrangement joins TRBV18 to TRBJ2-7; TRBD1 is a possible D gene (6 bases). This CDR3 contains 15 residues. Trimming removed 4 bases from V and 2 bases from J, with 15 bases in between. Per germline, CDR1 KGHSH and CDR2 LQKENI. Written as DNA, the CDR3 is TGTGCCAGCTCACTCCGGGACACCCCAACCTACGAGCAGTACTTC. Its protein is CASSLRDTPTYEQYF.

A few counts support this clonotype. V usage is TRBV28 and J usage is TRBJ2-7; TRBD2 agrees at 10 bases. V lost 9 bases to trimming and J lost 4 bases; unmatched junction nucleotides: 18. Germline V lookup: CDR1 MDHEN, CDR2 SYDVKM. The CDR3 totals 17 residues. CDR3 sequence reads: CASSGLADARRQYEQYF. The CDR3 bases are TGTGCCAGTAGCGGACTAGCGGACGCGCGGAGGCAATACGAGCAGTACTTC.

This chain joins TRBV6-5 and TRBJ2-5; D gene ambiguous. CDR3 length: 10 amino acids. Germline V lookup: CDR1 MNHEY, CDR2 SVGAGI. CDR3 amino acids: CLAAQETQYF. Here the CDR3 DNA reads TGTCTCGCAGCGCAAGAGACCCAGTACTTC.

This chain uses TRBV20-1 with TRBJ1-2, with D possibly matching TRBD1 (6 bases). Germline V gene sequence: CDR1 DFQATT, CDR2 SNEGSKA (reference sequence). CDR3 length equals 12 residues. V was cut by 4 bases and J by 4 bases, with 10 bases left in between. CDR3 coding DNA: TGCAGTGCTACCGACAGGCTCTATGGCTACACCTTC. Translated, it gives CSATDRLYGYTF.

The V gene is TRBV7-2, the J gene TRBJ1-2, with D perhaps matching TRBD1 (6 bases). This CDR3 is 15 amino acids long. Germline CDR1 reads SGHTA; CDR2 reads FQGNSA. Deletions cut 5 bases from V and 2 bases from J, with 15 bases between. The CDR3 region is CASSPTGLTNYGYTF. The DNA of the CDR3 is TGTGCCAGCAGCCCCACAGGGCTTACGAACTATGGCTACACCTTC.

This CDR3 is CASKSTSGAGEQFF. In DNA form, the CDR3 reads TGTGCCAGCAAGTCGACTAGCGGGGCTGGGGAGCAGTTCTTC. J is TRBJ2-1 and V is TRBV3-1; 11 bases line up with TRBD2. The CDR3 runs 14 residues. Unmatched junction bases numbered 9, after V lost 7 bases and J lost 10 bases. Germline V CDR1 and CDR2: LGHDT, YNNKEL (reference sequence).

The rearrangement joins TRBV2 to TRBJ2-1, with 12 nucleotides matching TRBD2. V shed 3 bases, J shed 10 bases, and the junction held 7 bases outside the gene matches. Germline loops: CDR1 SNHLY, CDR2 FYNNEI. The CDR3 length is 15 residues. This chain's CDR3 is CASSEASGGAYEQFF. CDR3 bases: TGTGCCAGCAGTGAGGCTAGCGGGGGGGCCTACGAGCAGTTCTTC.

This clonotype was counted ten times or more. The CDR3 DNA sequence: TGTGCCAGCAGTTTAGGCCCGGGGCGCACAGATACGCAGTATTTT. Translating gives CASSLGPGRTDTQYF. The chain carries TRBV12-3 or TRBV12-4 and TRBJ2-3; D is perhaps TRBD1 or TRBD2 (5 bases each). Trimming cost V 1 base and J 1 base, with 9 bases left between them. This CDR3 contains 15 residues.

The genes are TRBV6-2 or TRBV6-3 and TRBJ2-7; D remains ambiguous. The length of the CDR3 is 14 residues. Trimming took 5 bases from V and 1 from J, leaving 12 bases between them. Per the germline V gene, CDR1 is MNHEY and CDR2 is SVGEGT. The CDR3 sequence is CASSTAVGSYEQYF. Written as DNA, the CDR3 is TGTGCCAGCAGTACTGCGGTTGGGTCCTACGAGCAGTACTTC.

The rearrangement uses TRBV20-1 and TRBJ2-5; a weak D match, TRBD2 (7 bases). There are 15 residues in the CDR3. Looked up from germline, CDR1 is DFQATT and CDR2 is SNEGSKA (reference sequence). Trimming took off 0 bases at V and 2 bases at J, with 13 bases between the two ends. CDR3 nucleotide sequence: TGCAGTGCTAGAGAAGGGGGGAGGGTACAAGAGACCCAGTACTTC. Translation: CSAREGGRVQETQYF.

There are many counts of this clonotype. This sequence joins TRBV5-6 and TRBJ2-3, with a weak D call TRBD2 (5 bases). The V end was cut by 0 bases, the J end by 0 bases, with 8 bases between. The CDR3 covers 15 residues. The germline CDR1 and CDR2 sequences are SGHDT and YYEEEE. CDR3 amino acids: CASSLGRTSTDTQYF. CDR3 sequence (DNA): TGTGCCAGCAGCTTGGGGCGGACTAGCACAGATACGCAGTATTTT.

This clonotype has just a few counts. The CDR3 protein is CASSFFSSPLHF. CDR3 sequence (DNA): TGTGCCAGCAGCTTTTTTAGTTCACCCCTCCACTTT. V is TRBV7-2 and J is TRBJ1-6; the D is unclear. The length of the CDR3 is 12 residues. Between the trimmed V and J ends, which lost 3 bases and 9 bases, there was a span of 6 bases. Germline assignment: CDR1 SGHTA and CDR2 FQGNSA.

The CDR3 here is CASRSSGPLKQYF. In DNA form, the CDR3 reads TGTGCCAGCAGATCCTCAGGGCCTCTTAAGCAGTACTTC. V is TRBV25-1 and J is TRBJ2-5, with TRBD1 as a possible D gene (5 bases). The ends were cut back, 6 bases at V and 11 bases at J, with 19 bases in the middle. Germline CDR1 and CDR2: MGHDK and SYGVNS. CDR3 size: 13 residues.

This clonotype was detected a few times. The CDR3 bases are TGCAGTGCTAGAGAGGTTGGGATTCCCCAGCATTTT. Amino acids: CSAREVGIPQHF. The rearrangement links TRBV20-1 to TRBJ1-5; D is unclear. This CDR3 region has 12 residues. The germline V and J ends were trimmed by 0 bases and 10 bases, with 10 bases remaining between them. The germline CDR1 and CDR2 sequences are DFQATT and SNEGSKA (reference sequence).

This clonotype was found a few times. This chain connects TRBV29-1 to TRBJ2-7; D might be TRBD1 (5 bases). The germline gives CDR1 SQVTM, CDR2 ANQGSEA. The CDR3 has 14 amino acids. V lost 0 bases and J 2 bases, leaving 11 bases between the germline ends. CDR3 sequence reads: CSVEDRAGTYEQYF. The CDR3 DNA reads as TGCAGCGTTGAAGATCGGGCAGGGACCTACGAGCAGTACTTC.

This clonotype was picked up a small number of times. This chain uses TRBV28 with TRBJ2-6; D may be TRBD1 (6 bases). Germline V lookup: CDR1 MDHEN, CDR2 SYDVKM. The V end was cut by 7 bases, the J end by 0 bases, with 13 bases between. The CDR3 totals 16 residues. As DNA, the CDR3 is TGTGCCAGCACCCCGGGACAAATCTCTGGGGCCAACGTCCTGACTTTC. Amino acids: CASTPGQISGANVLTF.

The rearrangement links TRBV10-1 to TRBJ2-5; 9 bases are a match to TRBD2. The CDR3 covers 16 residues. V shed 0 bases and J 1 base; nucleotides not matched to a gene: 3. Germline V lookup: CDR1 WNHNN, CDR2 SYGVQD (reference sequence). In nucleotides, the CDR3 is TGCGCCAGCAGTGAGTCGGAGACTAGCGGCCAAGAGACCCAGTACTTC. This codes for CASSESETSGQETQYF.